A single sample gave rise to the 22 T cell receptor beta chains below, sequenced in a study of control samples from healthy donors and cancer patients. Generated by immunoSEQ multiplex PCR, the TCRdb table keeps only in-frame clones and is missing some. The sample has more than 100,000 clones, about nine tenths seen once. The specimen sequenced was blood. These receptors originate from a man between 18 and 35 years old in good health.

The gene calls are TRBV6-5 and TRBJ1-1, with unresolved D. With 2 bases removed from V and 1 base from J, the gap between germline ends came to 5 bases. The CDR3 is 13 amino acids. Germline V gives CDR1 MNHEY, CDR2 SVGAGI. The CDR3 DNA follows: TGTGCCAGCAGTTACGACGGGAACACTGAAGCTTTCTTT. It specifies CASSYDGNTEAFF.

The V gene is TRBV28, the J gene TRBJ1-1; TRBD1 aligns across 7 bases. The CDR3 contains 12 residues. With V trimmed by 6 bases and J by 9 bases, 7 bases remained unmatched. Germline CDR1 is MDHEN and CDR2 is SYDVKM. CDR3 coding DNA: TGTGCCAGCAGCCCGACAGGGACGAAAGCTTTCTTT. The encoded protein is CASSPTGTKAFF.

V gene TRBV19 combines with J gene TRBJ1-2, with 9 bases matching TRBD1. Germline V gene data show CDR1 as LNHDA and CDR2 as SQIVND (reference sequence). The CDR3 spans 15 residues. V lost 6 bases to trimming and J lost 5 bases; unmatched junction nucleotides: 10. CDR3 sequence reads: CASSRTTGGLYGYTF. The CDR3 bases are TGTGCCAGTAGCCGTACGACAGGGGGTCTGTATGGCTACACCTTC.

The rearrangement joins TRBV28 to TRBJ2-5; D call uncertain. The germline V gene encodes CDR1 MDHEN and CDR2 SYDVKM. V dropped 0 bases and J dropped 2 bases, with 4 bases sitting between them. The CDR3 covers 13 residues. The CDR3 nucleotides are TGTGCCAGCAGTTTATGGGGGCAAGAGACCCAGTACTTC. Its translation: CASSLWGQETQYF.

Written as DNA, the CDR3 is TGCGCCAGCAGCTTGGGAGGGGTTAGCAATCAGCCCCAGCATTTT. Amino acids: CASSLGGVSNQPQHF. The chain is built from TRBV5-1 and TRBJ1-5, with TRBD1 as a possible D gene (5 bases). This CDR3 spans 15 amino acids. Deletions cut 0 bases from V and 0 bases from J, with 7 bases between. Germline V CDR1 and CDR2: SGHRS, YFSETQ.

This sequence joins TRBV6-1 and TRBJ1-2; TRBD1 is a possible D gene (6 bases). The V and J ends lost 3 bases and 8 bases respectively, with 13 bases between them. CDR3 length: 13 residues. CDR1 and CDR2 (germline): MNHNS, SASEGT. The CDR3 coding sequence is TGTGCCAGCAGTGACGCGGGGGCACGGGGCTACACCTTC. Translating it yields CASSDAGARGYTF.

Details on this clone: One junction end does not reproduce the germline sequence, and a read error may be involved. V and J are TRBV24-1 and TRBJ1-2; D unresolved. Germline V gene data show CDR1 as KGHDR and CDR2 as SFDVKD. The CDR3 spans 12 residues. The CDR3 DNA sequence: TGTGCCACCAGTGACCCCGCGACACCGCCTTTCTTC. Its translation: CATSDPATPPFF.

This clone was seen a few times. The chain uses TRBV7-9 and TRBJ2-3, with 8 bases lining up with TRBD2. This CDR3 spans 16 amino acids. Germline V gene data show CDR1 as SEHNR and CDR2 as FQNEAQ (reference sequence). The J segment lost 5 bases and the V segment lost 3 bases, leaving 10 bases of the junction unmatched. For the CDR3, the DNA is TGTGCCAGCAGCTTGATAGCGGGGTCCCGAGGAGATACGCAGTATTTT. Protein product: CASSLIAGSRGDTQYF.

The V and J genes are TRBV5-5 and TRBJ1-1, with D unresolved. The CDR3 sequence is 11 residues long. Germline CDR1 is SGHKS and CDR2 is YYEKEE (reference sequence). Trimming left V 4 bases short and J 11 bases short, with 12 bases between. CDR3 nucleotide sequence: TGTGCCAGCAGCCTCGGGGTGGATGCTTTCTTT. Translation gives CASSLGVDAFF.

This rearrangement joins TRBV14 to TRBJ2-3; 10 bases align to TRBD1. V shed 8 bases, J shed 11 bases, and the junction held 10 bases outside the gene matches. The CDR3 runs to 13 residues. Looked up from germline, CDR1 is SGHDN and CDR2 is FVKESK. The CDR3 region has the DNA TGTGCCAGCGACAGGGGGCCGCTCAGTAAGCAGTATTTT. It yields the protein CASDRGPLSKQYF. Looking up the rest from reference TRBV14 and TRBJ2-3 gives the full variable domain: EAGVTQFPSHSVIEKGQTVTLRCDPISGHDNLYWYRRVMGKEIKFLLHFVKESKQDESGMPNNRFLAERTGGTYSTLKVQPAELEDSGVYFCASDRGPLSKQYFGPGTRLTVL.

V usage is TRBV28 and J usage is TRBJ1-1; 8 bases fit TRBD1. J was trimmed by 11 bases and V by 6 bases; bases with no gene match: 8. This CDR3 is built from 12 residues. Germline values: CDR1 MDHEN, CDR2 SYDVKM. Here the CDR3 DNA reads TGTGCCAGCAGCCGACAGGGGTGGACTGCTTTCTTT. It translates to CASSRQGWTAFF.

The chain recombines TRBV11-3 with TRBJ1-2; D might be TRBD1 (5 bases). This CDR3 region has 17 residues. V lost 5 bases to trimming and J lost 3 bases, with 22 bases between them. CDR1 is SGHNT and CDR2 is YENEEA in the germline V gene. CDR3 nucleotide sequence: TGTGCCAGCAGCCCTAGTGGCGGCCAGGGTGAAGACTATGGCTACACCTTC. Its protein is CASSPSGGQGEDYGYTF.

The chain recombines TRBV6-5 with TRBJ1-3, with TRBD1 as a possible D gene (5 bases). The germline V and J ends were trimmed by 7 bases and 0 bases, with 13 bases remaining between them. Germline assignment: CDR1 MNHEY and CDR2 SVGAGI. This CDR3 comprises 15 residues. Here the CDR3 reads CASTGDSFSGNTIYF. The DNA of the CDR3 is TGTGCCAGCACCGGGGACTCTTTCTCTGGAAACACCATATATTTT.

J is TRBJ1-3 and V is TRBV3-1 (or the pseudogene TRBV3-2); D uncertain. Trimming removed 0 bases from V and 0 bases from J, with 12 bases in between. There are 17 residues in the CDR3. The germline V gene encodes CDR1 LGHDT and CDR2 YNNKEL (reference sequence). The CDR3 region is CASSQDWADYSGNTIYF. The CDR3 region has the DNA TGTGCCAGCAGCCAAGATTGGGCAGACTACTCTGGAAACACCATATATTTT.

Only one count was recorded for this clone. J is TRBJ1-4 and V is TRBV12-3 or TRBV12-4; tentatively, D is TRBD1 (5 bases). This CDR3 is 13 amino acids long. V was clipped by 8 bases and J by 8 bases, with 15 bases between them. CDR3 sequence: CASQQATSEKLFF. CDR3 nucleotide sequence: TGTGCCAGCCAACAGGCTACAAGCGAAAAACTGTTTTTT.

V gene TRBV23-1 combines with J gene TRBJ2-7, with D hard to call. TRBV23-1 is annotated as an ORF whose role is uncertain. The ends were cut back, 0 bases at V and 5 bases at J, with 8 bases in the middle. The CDR3 spans 13 residues. CDR3 protein: CASSQSFQNEQYF. Written as DNA, the CDR3 is TGCGCCAGCAGTCAATCGTTCCAGAACGAGCAGTACTTC.

The gene calls are TRBV7-3 and TRBJ1-1, with D possibly being TRBD1 (6 bases). CDR1 and CDR2 from the germline V gene are SGHTA and FQGTGA. The CDR3 is made up of 13 amino acids. V was shortened by 5 bases and J by 1 base, with 8 bases between the two germline ends. The CDR3 protein is CASSATGNTEAFF. The CDR3 DNA reads TGTGCCAGCAGCGCGACAGGGAACACTGAAGCTTTCTTT.

The chain is built from TRBV28 and TRBJ1-2, with D perhaps matching TRBD1 (5 bases). The CDR3 has 15 amino acids. Germline CDR1 MDHEN, CDR2 SYDVKM. Trimming stripped 2 bases from V and 4 bases from J, with 14 bases between. CDR3 in DNA: TGTGCCAGCAGTTTAGGCAGGGAGGCCCTCTATGGCTACACCTTC. Translated: CASSLGREALYGYTF.

V and J are TRBV24-1 and TRBJ1-2, with no clear D. Trimming took 4 bases from V and 0 from J, leaving 5 bases between them. Germline-derived CDR1 and CDR2 are KGHDR and SFDVKD. This CDR3 is 13 amino acids long. CDR3 sequence reads: CATSDATNYGYTF. The CDR3 DNA sequence: TGTGCCACCAGTGACGCAACTAACTATGGCTACACCTTC.

A single count supports this clone. The J gene is TRBJ1-2, the V gene TRBV10-3; a weak D match, TRBD1 (5 bases). The CDR3 runs 15 residues. V lost 0 bases and J lost 0, with 8 bases in between. The germline CDR1 and CDR2 sequences are ENHRY and SYGVKD. CDR3 sequence (DNA): TGTGCCATCAGTGAGTCGGGGGGGACTAACTATGGCTACACCTTC. As protein: CAISESGGTNYGYTF.

This sequence joins TRBV2 and TRBJ2-1; TRBD2 agrees at 9 bases. CDR3 length: 14 residues. CDR1 is SNHLY and CDR2 is FYNNEI in the germline V gene. V lost 7 bases to trimming and J lost 4 bases; unmatched junction nucleotides: 5. The CDR3 nucleotides read TGTGCCAGCATCGGGACTAGCTCGTACAATGAGCAGTTCTTC. Its protein is CASIGTSSYNEQFF.

The chain employs TRBV3-1 (or the pseudogene TRBV3-2) and TRBJ1-5, with unresolved D. Between the trimmed V and J ends, which lost 1 base and 2 bases, there was a span of 6 bases. The CDR3 runs to 14 residues. Germline CDR1 LGHDT, CDR2 YNNKEL (reference sequence). The CDR3 reads CASSQVFGNQPQHF. Written as DNA, the CDR3 is TGTGCCAGCAGCCAAGTCTTCGGCAATCAGCCCCAGCATTTT.